Listed below are T cell receptor beta chains from one sample, sequenced in a study of regulatory T cells in long-lasting Graves disease. TCRdb analysed the multiplex PCR reads with MiXCR anew, one entry per CDR3 protein. The sample shows about 470,000 distinct CDR3 sequences, 20% to 25% of them seen only once. Specimen: peripheral blood mononuclear cells (PBMCs), collected when the disease was refractory, from a patient treated with antithyroid drugs. The receptors derive from a female donor with Graves disease. Both conserved end residues are part of each CDR3.

J gene,V gene,CDR3 length,CDR3 protein
TRBJ2-5,TRBV14,15,CASSRYRQHQETQYF
TRBJ2-7,TRBV29-1,13,CSAELAGEGEQYF
TRBJ2-4,TRBV19,13,CASRLAGGNIQYF
TRBJ1-6,TRBV19,14,CASSFEDHNSPLHF
TRBJ2-7,TRBV15,13,CATSRDRAHEQYF
TRBJ2-7,TRBV28,17,CASSTTPRHGAAYEQYF
TRBJ1-5,TRBV20-1,17,CSASDRVGFNGNQPQHF
TRBJ1-4,TRBV28,15,CASSLLTGGGEKLFF
TRBJ1-2,TRBV5-6,12,CASSRGGDGYTF
TRBJ2-1,TRBV12-3/TRBV12-4,17,CASSSNRAGLSYNEQFF
TRBJ2-1,TRBV18,17,CASSPEDGQSSYNEQFF
TRBJ2-2,TRBV24-1,16,CATSDLRQGRAGELFF
TRBJ1-2,TRBV12-3/TRBV12-4,14,CASSPTPPAGGYTF
TRBJ2-7,TRBV5-1,17,CASSRRSDRGILHEQYF
TRBJ1-2,TRBV6-4,13,CASSDSGSNGYTF
TRBJ1-6,TRBV5-6,19,CASSLGRDRPGFDNSPLHF
TRBJ1-2,TRBV6-1,15,CASTHPPGWVYGYTF
TRBJ2-7,TRBV20-1,14,CSGMPTSPAYEQYF
TRBJ1-1,TRBV4-2,16,CASSQEGTNGRTEAFF
TRBJ2-6,TRBV20-1,14,CSAEGVSGANVLTF
TRBJ1-6,TRBV7-2,13,CASSPRVYSPLHF
TRBJ1-3,TRBV3-1,15,CASSLGDSSGNTIYF
TRBJ2-5,TRBV10-3,19,CAISEFSQTSGRRFGTQYF
TRBJ2-7,TRBV6-1,11,CASSSLWEQYF
TRBJ1-1,TRBV6-5,18,CASSYTMQGAGGYTEAFF
TRBJ2-6,TRBV6-2/TRBV6-3,17,CASSYSKAHSGANVLTF
TRBJ1-3,TRBV9,15,CASSADGYSGNTIYF
TRBJ2-7,TRBV11-2,11,CAGGSGGEQYF
TRBJ2-5,TRBV28,15,CASSLAQGGGGTQYF
TRBJ1-5,TRBV20-1,13,CSARDYINQPQHF
TRBJ1-2,TRBV5-1,15,CASSLRDGDYYGYTF
TRBJ1-1,TRBV7-2,13,CASRSTSNTEAFF
TRBJ2-2,TRBV5-4,16,CASSWRTGDNGGELFF
TRBJ2-3,TRBV11-2,15,CASSKSGSHTDTQYF
TRBJ1-5,TRBV29-1,13,CSVATGVNQPQHF
TRBJ1-1,TRBV6-1,15,CASIPPQGIRSEAFF
TRBJ2-1,TRBV2,15,CASSGGSGPYNEQFF
TRBJ2-7,TRBV7-2,15,CASSPTSGSVNEQYF
TRBJ2-7,TRBV28,13,CASSLGAKGEQYF
TRBJ2-6,TRBV7-6,17,CASSLGQGDSGANVLTF
TRBJ1-4,TRBV28,14,CASSSVETNEKLFF
TRBJ2-6,TRBV7-9,17,CASSLTGASSGANVLTF
TRBJ2-2,TRBV7-2,12,CASSADRGELFF